The sequence of this TCR beta chain was determined in a study of blood T cell repertoires in COVID-19. The method was immunoSEQ multiplex PCR; TCRdb's version includes in-frame clones alone and lacks a portion of them. This table holds 9,000 or so clones, 80% found once. Germline CDR1 SNHLY, CDR2 FYNNEI. The CDR3 spans 14 residues. V shed 5 bases and J 4 bases; nucleotides not matched to a gene: 5. The sample comprised peripheral blood. The chain carries TRBV2 and TRBJ1-2; 9 bases line up with TRBD1. The receptor was derived from a man between 65 and 85 years old with active COVID-19. The CDR3 sequence: CASSPTGGGYGYTF. The CDR3 DNA reads TGTGCCAGCAGTCCGACAGGGGGGGGCTATGGCTACACCTTC. Using reference TRBV2 and TRBJ1-2 for the parts outside the CDR3, the full variable domain is EPEVTQTPSHQVTQMGQEVILRCVPISNHLYFYWYRQILGQKVEFLVSFYNNEISEKSEIFDDQFSVERPDGSNFTLKIRSTKLEDSAMYFCASSPTGGGYGYTFGSGTRLTVV.